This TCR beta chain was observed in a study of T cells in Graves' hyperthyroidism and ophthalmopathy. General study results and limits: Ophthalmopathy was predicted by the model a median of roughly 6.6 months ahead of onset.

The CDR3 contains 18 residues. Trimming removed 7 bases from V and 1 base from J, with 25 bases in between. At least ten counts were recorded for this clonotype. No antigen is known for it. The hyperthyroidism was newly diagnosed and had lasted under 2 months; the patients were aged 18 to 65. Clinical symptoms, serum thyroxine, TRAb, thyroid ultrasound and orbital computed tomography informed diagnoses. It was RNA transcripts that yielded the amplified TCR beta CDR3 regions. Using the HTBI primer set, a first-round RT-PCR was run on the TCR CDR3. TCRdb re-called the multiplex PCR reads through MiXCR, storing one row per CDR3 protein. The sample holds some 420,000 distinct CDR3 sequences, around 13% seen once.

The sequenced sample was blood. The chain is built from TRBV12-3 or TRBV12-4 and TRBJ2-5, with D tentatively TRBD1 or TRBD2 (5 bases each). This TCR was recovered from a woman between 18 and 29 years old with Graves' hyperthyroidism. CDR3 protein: CASIKGRDEEKIQETQYF. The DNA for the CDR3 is TGTGCCAGCATCAAAGGTCGGGACGAAGAAAAGATCCAAGAGACCCAGTACTTC.